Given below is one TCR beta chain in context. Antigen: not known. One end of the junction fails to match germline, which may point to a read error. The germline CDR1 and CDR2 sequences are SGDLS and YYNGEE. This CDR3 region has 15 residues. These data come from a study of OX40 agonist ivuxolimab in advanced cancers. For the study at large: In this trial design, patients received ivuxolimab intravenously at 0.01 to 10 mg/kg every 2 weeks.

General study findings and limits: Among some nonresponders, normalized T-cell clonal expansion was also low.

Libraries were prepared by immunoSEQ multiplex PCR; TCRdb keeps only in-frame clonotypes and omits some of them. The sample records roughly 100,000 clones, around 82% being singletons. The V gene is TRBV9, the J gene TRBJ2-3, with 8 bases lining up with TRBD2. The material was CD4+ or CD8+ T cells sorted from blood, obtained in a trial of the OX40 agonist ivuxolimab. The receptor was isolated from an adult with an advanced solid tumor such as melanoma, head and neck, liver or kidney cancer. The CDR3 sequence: CASTVGAGGTDTQYF. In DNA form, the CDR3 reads TGTGCCAGCACCGTAGGGGCGGGAGGAACAGATACGCAGTATTTT. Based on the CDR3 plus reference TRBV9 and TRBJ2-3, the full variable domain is DSGVTQTPKHLITATGQRVTLRCSPRSGDLSVYWYQQSLDQGLQFLIQYYNGEERAKGNILERFSAQQFPDLHSELNLSSLELGDSALYFCASTVGAGGTDTQYFGPGTRLTVL.